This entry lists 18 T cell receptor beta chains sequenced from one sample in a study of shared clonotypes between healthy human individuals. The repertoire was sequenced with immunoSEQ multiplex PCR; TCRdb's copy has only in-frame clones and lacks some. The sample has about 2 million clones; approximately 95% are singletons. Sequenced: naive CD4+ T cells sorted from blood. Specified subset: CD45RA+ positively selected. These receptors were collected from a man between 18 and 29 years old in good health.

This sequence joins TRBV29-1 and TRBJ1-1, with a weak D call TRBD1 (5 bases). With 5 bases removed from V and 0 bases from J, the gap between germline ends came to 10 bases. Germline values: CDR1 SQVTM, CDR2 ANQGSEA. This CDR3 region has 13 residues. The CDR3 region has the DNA TGCAGCGTTACGGGACGGATGAACACTGAAGCTTTCTTT. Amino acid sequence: CSVTGRMNTEAFF.

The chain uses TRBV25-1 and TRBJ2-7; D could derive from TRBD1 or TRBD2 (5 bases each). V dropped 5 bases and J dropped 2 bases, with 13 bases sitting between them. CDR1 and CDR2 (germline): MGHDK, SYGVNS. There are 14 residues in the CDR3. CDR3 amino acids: CASSFFGAAYEQYF. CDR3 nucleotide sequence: TGTGCCAGCAGTTTCTTCGGGGCCGCCTACGAGCAGTACTTC.

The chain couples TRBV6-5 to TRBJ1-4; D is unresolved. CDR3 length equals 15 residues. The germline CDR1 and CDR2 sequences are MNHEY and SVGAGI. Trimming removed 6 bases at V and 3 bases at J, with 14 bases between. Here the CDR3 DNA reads TGTGCCAGCAGCACAAAGGCAGAAGCTAATGAAAAACTGTTTTTT. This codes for CASSTKAEANEKLFF.

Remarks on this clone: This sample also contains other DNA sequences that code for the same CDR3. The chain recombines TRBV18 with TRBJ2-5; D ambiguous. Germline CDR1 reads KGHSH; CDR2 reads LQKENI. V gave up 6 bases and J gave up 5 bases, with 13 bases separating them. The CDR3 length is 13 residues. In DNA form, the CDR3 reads TGTGCCAGCTCCCCCCCTGCCGGGGAGACCCAGTACTTC. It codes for CASSPPAGETQYF.

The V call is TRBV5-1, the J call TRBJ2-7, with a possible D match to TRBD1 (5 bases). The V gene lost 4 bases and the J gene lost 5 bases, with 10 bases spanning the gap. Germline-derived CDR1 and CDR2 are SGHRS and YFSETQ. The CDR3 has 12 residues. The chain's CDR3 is CASSPDTHEQYF. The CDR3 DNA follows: TGCGCCAGCAGCCCGGACACCCACGAGCAGTACTTC.

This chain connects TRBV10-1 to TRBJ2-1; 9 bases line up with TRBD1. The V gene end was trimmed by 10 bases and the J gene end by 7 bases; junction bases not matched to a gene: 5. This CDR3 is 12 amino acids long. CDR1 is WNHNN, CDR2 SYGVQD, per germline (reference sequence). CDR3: CATGQGWNEQFF. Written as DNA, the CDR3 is TGCGCCACAGGACAGGGGTGGAATGAGCAGTTCTTC.

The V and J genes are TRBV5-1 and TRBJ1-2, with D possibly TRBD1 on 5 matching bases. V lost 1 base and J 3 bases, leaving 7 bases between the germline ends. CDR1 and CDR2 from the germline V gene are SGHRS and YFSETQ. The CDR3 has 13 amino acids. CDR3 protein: CASSLLGDYGYTF. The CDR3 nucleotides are TGCGCCAGCAGCTTGCTGGGGGACTATGGCTACACCTTC.

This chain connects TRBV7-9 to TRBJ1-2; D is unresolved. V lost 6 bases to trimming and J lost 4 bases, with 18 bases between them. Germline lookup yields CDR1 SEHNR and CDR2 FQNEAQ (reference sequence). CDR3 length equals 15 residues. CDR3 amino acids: CASSPNLGSGYGYTF. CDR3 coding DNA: TGTGCCAGCAGTCCAAATCTAGGGTCTGGCTATGGCTACACCTTC.

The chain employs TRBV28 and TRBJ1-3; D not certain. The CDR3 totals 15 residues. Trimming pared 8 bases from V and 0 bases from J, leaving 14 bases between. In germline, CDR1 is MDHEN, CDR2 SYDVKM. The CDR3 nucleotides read TGTGCCAGCGTCCGTGGCGATGTCTCTGGAAACACCATATATTTT. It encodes CASVRGDVSGNTIYF.

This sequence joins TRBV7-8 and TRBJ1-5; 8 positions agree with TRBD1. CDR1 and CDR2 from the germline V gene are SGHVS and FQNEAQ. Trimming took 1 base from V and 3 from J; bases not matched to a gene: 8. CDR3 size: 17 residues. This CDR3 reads CASSLGVGQAYNQPQHF. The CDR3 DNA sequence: TGTGCCAGCAGCTTAGGAGTGGGACAGGCGTACAATCAGCCCCAGCATTTT.

CDR3 DNA sequence: TGTGCCAGCAGTAGCCGAGGGCTACTAGCGGGAGACGAGCAGTACTTC. As protein: CASSSRGLLAGDEQYF. The J gene is TRBJ2-7, the V gene TRBV28, with 11 bases fitting TRBD2. This CDR3 is built from 16 residues. In germline, CDR1 is MDHEN, CDR2 SYDVKM. With 5 bases clipped from V and 5 bases from J, the junction kept 11 bases outside the gene matches.

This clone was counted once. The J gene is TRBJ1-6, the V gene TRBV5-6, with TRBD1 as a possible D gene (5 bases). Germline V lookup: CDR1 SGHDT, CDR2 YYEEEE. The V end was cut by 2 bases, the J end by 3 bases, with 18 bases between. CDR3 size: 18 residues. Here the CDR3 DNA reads TGTGCCAGCAGCTTACGGGGGTACGATACGAACTATAATTCACCCCTCCACTTT. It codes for CASSLRGYDTNYNSPLHF. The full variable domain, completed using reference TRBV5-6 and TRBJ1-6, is DAGVTQSPTHLIKTRGQQVTLRCSPKSGHDTVSWYQQALGQGPQFIFQYYEEEERQRGNFPDRFSGHQFPNYSSELNVNALLLGDSALYLCASSLRGYDTNYNSPLHFGNGTRLTVT.

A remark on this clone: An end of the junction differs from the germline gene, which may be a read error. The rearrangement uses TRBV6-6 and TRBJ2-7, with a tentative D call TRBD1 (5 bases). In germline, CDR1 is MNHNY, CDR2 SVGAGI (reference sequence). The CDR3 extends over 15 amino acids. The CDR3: CAGSYKSGPPYEQYF. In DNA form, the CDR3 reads TGTGCCGGCAGTTACAAGTCAGGGCCGCCCTACGAGCAGTACTTC.

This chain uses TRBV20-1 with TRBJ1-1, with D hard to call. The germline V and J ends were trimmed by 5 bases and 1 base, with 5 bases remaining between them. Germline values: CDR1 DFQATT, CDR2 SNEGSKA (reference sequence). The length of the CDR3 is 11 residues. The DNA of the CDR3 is TGCAGTGCTGATTGGAACACTGAAGCTTTCTTT. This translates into CSADWNTEAFF.

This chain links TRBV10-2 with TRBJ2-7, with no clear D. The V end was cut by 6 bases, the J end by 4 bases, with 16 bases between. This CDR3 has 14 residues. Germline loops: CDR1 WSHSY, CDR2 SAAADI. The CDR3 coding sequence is TGCGCCAGCAGAAGTTCGGACCCACCTTACGAGCAGTACTTC. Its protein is CASRSSDPPYEQYF.

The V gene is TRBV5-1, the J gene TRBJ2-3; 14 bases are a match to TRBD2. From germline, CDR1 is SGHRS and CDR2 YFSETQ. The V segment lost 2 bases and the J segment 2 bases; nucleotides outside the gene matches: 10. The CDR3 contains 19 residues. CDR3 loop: CASSLGLAGGHSYTDTQYF. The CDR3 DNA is TGCGCCAGCAGCTTAGGACTAGCGGGAGGCCACTCTTACACAGATACGCAGTATTTT.

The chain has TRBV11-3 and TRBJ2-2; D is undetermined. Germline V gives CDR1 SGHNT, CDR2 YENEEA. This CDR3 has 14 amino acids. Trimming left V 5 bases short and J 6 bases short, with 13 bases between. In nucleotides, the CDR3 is TGTGCCAGCAGCGCGCTAACCGGTTCCGGGGAGCTGTTTTTT. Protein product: CASSALTGSGELFF.

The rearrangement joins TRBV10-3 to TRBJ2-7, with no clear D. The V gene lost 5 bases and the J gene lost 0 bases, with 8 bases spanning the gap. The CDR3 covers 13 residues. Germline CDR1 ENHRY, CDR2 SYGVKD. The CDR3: CAISQMSSYEQYF. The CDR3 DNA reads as TGTGCCATCAGTCAAATGAGCTCCTACGAGCAGTACTTC.